The sequence of this T cell receptor beta chain was determined in a study of shared clonotypes between healthy human individuals. General study results and limits: Rarefaction curves obtained for sorted subsets showed sequencing incomplete despite large depth.

Worth noting for this clone: Its antigen is not identified.

As processed by the authors: Without quality scores, immunoSEQ junctional reads could not be filtered like full-length reads. Generated by immunoSEQ multiplex PCR, the TCRdb table keeps only in-frame clones and is missing some. From that table come the V and J calls and clone size; the DNA was used to work out D and trimming. The sample has over a million clones; roughly 95% are singletons. The CDR3 covers 17 residues. Germline lookup yields CDR1 MNHEY and CDR2 SMNVEV (reference sequence). Between the trimmed V and J ends, which lost 4 bases and 7 bases, there was a span of 26 bases. All of the donors resided in Nashville, Tennessee, and each was a Caucasian adult.

The sequence came from a man aged 25-40 years in good health. The sample consisted of naive CD4+ T cells sorted from blood. Specified subset: CD45RA+ positively selected. This chain joins TRBV27 and TRBJ2-7; unclear D gene. The CDR3 DNA reads TGTGCCAGCAGTTCGATGGGGTACCCAGGCGGCTACTCAGAGCAGTACTTC. Amino acid sequence: CASSSMGYPGGYSEQYF.